The 15 T cell receptor beta chains given below trace back to one sample, sequenced in a study of PD-1 blockade in mismatch repair-deficient tumors listed by TCRdb under 2017. Libraries were prepared through the immunoSEQ multiplex PCR assay. TCRdb limited this immuneACCESS table to in-frame rearrangements with V and J called. A share of clones is missing; checked studies link under half to unresolved V genes, and the rest is unexplained. The sample has around 100,000 clones on record, over 60% of them singletons. Jointly, the top ten make up roughly 4.5% of the sample. Material: peripheral blood, obtained approximately 64 weeks after starting pembrolizumab. The receptors come from an adult with mismatch repair-deficient cancer.

CDR3 sequence: CASSEAIGQGLREQYF. In DNA, the CDR3 is TGTGCCAGCAGTGAAGCAATAGGGCAGGGGTTGCGGGAGCAGTACTTC. The genes are TRBV6-1 and TRBJ2-7; D is possibly TRBD1 (6 bases). Trimming left V 0 bases short and J 7 bases short, with 19 bases between. The germline gives CDR1 MNHNS, CDR2 SASEGT. CDR3 length: 16 amino acids.

The DNA for the CDR3 is TGTGCCAGCAGTGAACGAACGGGACAGGGGAGCTATGGCTACACCTTC. As protein: CASSERTGQGSYGYTF. The chain joins TRBV6-1 to TRBJ1-2, with TRBD1 identical over 10 bases. The junction had 7 bases not matched to a gene; V was cut back by 2 bases and J by 4 bases. Germline values: CDR1 MNHNS, CDR2 SASEGT. The CDR3 contains 16 residues.

This clone was picked up a small number of times. This chain uses TRBV7-2 with TRBJ1-2; possibly TRBD1 for D (5 bases). The CDR3 extends over 14 amino acids. Germline CDR1 SGHTA, CDR2 FQGNSA. Trimming removed 0 bases at V and 6 bases at J, with 11 bases between. The CDR3 sequence is CASSLAGGGDGYTF. DNA of the CDR3: TGTGCCAGCAGCTTAGCGGGCGGGGGGGATGGCTACACCTTC.

This clone was observed a single time. The chain joins TRBV7-2 to TRBJ2-3; D tentatively reads TRBD1 or TRBD2 (6 bases each). There are 14 residues in the CDR3. In germline, CDR1 is SGHTA, CDR2 FQGNSA. The V end was cut by 2 bases, the J end by 4 bases, with 10 bases between. CDR3 region: CASSLNGGPDTQYF. The DNA for the CDR3 is TGTGCCAGCAGCTTAAACGGGGGCCCAGATACGCAGTATTTT.

The V gene is TRBV19, the J gene TRBJ2-7; D is perhaps TRBD2 (6 bases). The germline V gene has CDR1 LNHDA and CDR2 SQIVND (reference sequence). The length of the CDR3 is 13 residues. Trimming pared 10 bases from V and 3 bases from J, leaving 16 bases between. The DNA of the CDR3 is TGTGCCACCGGAGGGAAAGGGAACTACGAGCAGTACTTC. It yields the protein CATGGKGNYEQYF. Based on the CDR3 plus reference TRBV19 and TRBJ2-7, the full variable domain is DGGITQSPKYLFRKEGQNVTLSCEQNLNHDAMYWYRQDPGQGLRLIYYSQIVNDFQKGDIAEGYSVSREKKESFPLTVTSAQKNPTAFYLCATGGKGNYEQYFGPGTRLTVT.

V is TRBV6-5 and J is TRBJ2-7; 8 bases map to TRBD2. V dropped 7 bases and J dropped 1; count of bases not matched to a gene: 6. This CDR3 is built from 14 residues. Germline values: CDR1 MNHEY, CDR2 SVGAGI. The CDR3 nucleotides read TGTGCCAGCACCGCCGGGGGGGTATCCTACGAGCAGTACTTC. Translation gives CASTAGGVSYEQYF.

This clone appeared a few times. The chain combines TRBV29-1 with TRBJ2-2, with D perhaps TRBD2 (5 bases). This CDR3 has 13 amino acids. Germline assignment: CDR1 SQVTM and CDR2 ANQGSEA. V was trimmed by 4 bases and J by 8 bases, leaving 14 bases between them. CDR3 nucleotide sequence: TGCAGCGTTGCCCAGCGGAATTCGGGGGAGCTGTTTTTT. Residues: CSVAQRNSGELFF.

The chain recombines TRBV29-1 with TRBJ2-1; D not resolved. Trimming pared 4 bases from V and 7 bases from J, leaving 8 bases between. Germline V gene sequence: CDR1 SQVTM, CDR2 ANQGSEA. This CDR3 has 11 residues. The CDR3 DNA reads as TGCAGCGTTGTGTGGGCAAATGAGCAGTTCTTC. Its translation is CSVVWANEQFF.

This sequence joins TRBV27 and TRBJ2-3, with 10 bases identical to TRBD2. CDR3 size: 15 residues. Germline CDR1 MNHEY, CDR2 SMNVEV (reference sequence). The V segment lost 2 bases and the J segment 4 bases; nucleotides outside the gene matches: 3. DNA for the CDR3: TGTGCCAGCAGTTTACTAGCGGGGGTGGCAGATACGCAGTATTTT. The encoded protein is CASSLLAGVADTQYF.

In regard to this clone: Sequence at one end of the junction differs from germline and may be a read error. The chain carries TRBV6-1 and TRBJ2-5; no firm D call. CDR3 length: 15 residues. The germline gives CDR1 MNHNS, CDR2 SASEGT. The chain's CDR3 is CASSEGGRREEAQYF. CDR3 in DNA: TGTGCCAGCAGTGAAGGAGGCAGGAGAGAAGAGGCCCAGTACTTC.

This clone was counted once. This chain links TRBV6-6 with TRBJ2-1; D uncertain. Germline CDR1 MNHNY, CDR2 SVGAGI (reference sequence). The ends were cut back, 5 bases at V and 1 base at J, with 15 bases in the middle. The CDR3 is 16 amino acids. CDR3 in DNA: TGTGCCAGCAGTGCACTTCAGGAACCATCCTACAATGAGCAGTTCTTC. Residues: CASSALQEPSYNEQFF.

A single count supports this clone. This chain links TRBV29-1 with TRBJ1-1; a possible D gene is TRBD1 (6 bases). The CDR3 contains 13 residues. The V end was cut by 4 bases, the J end by 5 bases, with 14 bases between. The germline V gene has CDR1 SQVTM and CDR2 ANQGSEA. The CDR3 here is CSVGRGGLTEAFF. Here the CDR3 DNA reads TGCAGCGTTGGTCGGGGGGGGCTAACTGAAGCTTTCTTT.

This clone came up a few times. The chain links TRBV5-8 to TRBJ1-2; D is uncertain. The ends were cut back, 4 bases at V and 8 bases at J, with 12 bases in the middle. CDR3 length equals 12 residues. CDR1 and CDR2 (germline): SGHTS, YDEGEE. The DNA for the CDR3 is TGTGCCAGCAGCGAAAACAACCGGGGCTACACCTTC. It specifies CASSENNRGYTF.

V gene TRBV10-3 combines with J gene TRBJ1-5; D is possibly TRBD1 (5 bases). Germline V CDR1 and CDR2: ENHRY, SYGVKD. Trimming left V 3 bases short and J 0 bases short, with 6 bases between. The CDR3 has 14 amino acids. This chain's CDR3 is CAISDDSSNQPQHF. DNA of the CDR3: TGTGCCATCAGTGACGACAGTAGCAATCAGCCCCAGCATTTT.

This clone has just a few counts. This chain joins TRBV5-4 and TRBJ1-2; 8 bases agree with TRBD1. This CDR3 region has 14 residues. The V gene end was trimmed by 2 bases and the J gene end by 8 bases; junction bases not matched to a gene: 8. The V gene's germline CDR1 is SGHNT and CDR2 YYREEE (reference sequence). CDR3 in DNA: TGTGCCAGCAGCTTAAGGACAGGGATCCAGGGCTACACCTTC. Translation: CASSLRTGIQGYTF. Full variable domain (rest looked up from reference TRBV5-4 and TRBJ1-2): ETGVTQSPTHLIKTRGQQVTLRCSSQSGHNTVSWYQQALGQGPQFIFQYYREEENGRGNFPPRFSGLQFPNYSSELNVNALELDDSALYLCASSLRTGIQGYTFGSGTRLTVV.